This T cell receptor (beta chain) came from a study of blood T cells in healthy people across ages. The authors ran a second PCR of roughly 6 to 12 cycles using a sample-barcoded 5' primer and a J-beta primer mix. TCRdb ran MiXCR on the 5' RACE reads and lists one entry per CDR3 protein. The data hold around 1,600,000 distinct CDR3 sequences, with approximately 43% observed a single time. Regarding this clonotype: Its specificity is unknown.

Total RNA was isolated from each sample in quantities of at least 6 micrograms. Study findings and constraints: Significant beta diversity loss was already apparent by age roughly 43, declining roughly linearly.

Germline V CDR1 and CDR2: SGHTA, FQGNSA. The CDR3 extends over 17 amino acids. The rearrangement links TRBV7-2 to TRBJ2-5; 7 bases line up with TRBD2. The assigned J gene may be wrong: the sequence end matches TRBJ2-7 better. The clonotype comes from a woman aged 18-29 years in good health. The sample consisted of blood. This chain's CDR3 is CASSLGGTLAVAYEQYF. CDR3 in DNA: TGTGCCAGCAGCTTAGGGGGTACGCTAGCGGTAGCTTACGAGCAGTACTTC.